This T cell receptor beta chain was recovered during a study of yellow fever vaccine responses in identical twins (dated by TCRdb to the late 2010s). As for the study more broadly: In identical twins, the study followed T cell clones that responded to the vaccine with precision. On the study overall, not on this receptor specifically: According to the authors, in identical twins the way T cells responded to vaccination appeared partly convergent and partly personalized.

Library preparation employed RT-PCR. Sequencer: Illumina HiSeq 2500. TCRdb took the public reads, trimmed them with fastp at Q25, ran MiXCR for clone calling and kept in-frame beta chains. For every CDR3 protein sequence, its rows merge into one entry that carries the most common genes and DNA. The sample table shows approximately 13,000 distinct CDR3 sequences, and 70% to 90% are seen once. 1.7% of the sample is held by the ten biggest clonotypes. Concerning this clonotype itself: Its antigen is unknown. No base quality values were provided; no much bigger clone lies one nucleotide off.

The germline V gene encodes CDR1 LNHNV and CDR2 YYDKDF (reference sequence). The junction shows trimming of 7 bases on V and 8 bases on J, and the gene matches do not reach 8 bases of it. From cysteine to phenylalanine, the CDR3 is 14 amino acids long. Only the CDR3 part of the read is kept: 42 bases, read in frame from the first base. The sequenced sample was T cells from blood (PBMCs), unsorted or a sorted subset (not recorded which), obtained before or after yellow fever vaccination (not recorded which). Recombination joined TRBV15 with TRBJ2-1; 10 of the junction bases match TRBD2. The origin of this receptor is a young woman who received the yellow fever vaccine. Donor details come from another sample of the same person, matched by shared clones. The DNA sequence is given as TGTGCCACCATGTCGCCTAGCGGGAGAGATGAGCAGTTCTTC. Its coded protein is CATMSPSGRDEQFF.